The clone carrying this TCR beta chain was seen a handful of times. The antigen is undetermined. Method: immunoSEQ multiplex PCR; TCRdb's copy keeps in-frame clones and lacks some. The table includes 70,000 or so clones, roughly two thirds detected once. The data are from a study of PD-1 blockade in classical Hodgkin lymphoma. General study points: Sources of repertoire differences remain undefined, possibly disease activity or prior therapy. Patients with a complete response exhibited baseline diversity comparable to newly diagnosed patients.

Trimming at V came to 4 bases and at J to 6 bases, leaving 7 bases not matched to a gene. Germline CDR1 reads SGDLS; CDR2 reads YYNGEE. The CDR3 sequence is 14 residues long. Relapses following autologous stem cell transplantation were seen in all patients, with brentuximab vedotin exposure varying. Best response was recorded as complete response, partial response or progressive disease. This TCR came from a human donor with classical Hodgkin lymphoma. This sequence joins TRBV9 and TRBJ1-2; 9 bases are shared with TRBD1. The sample here was peripheral blood mononuclear cells (PBMCs), taken before the second cycle of nivolumab. CDR3 sequence: CASSISDRGNGYTF. The DNA for the CDR3 is TGTGCCAGCAGCATCTCGGACAGGGGCAATGGCTACACCTTC. The whole variable domain, filled in from reference TRBV9 and TRBJ1-2, reads DSGVTQTPKHLITATGQRVTLRCSPRSGDLSVYWYQQSLDQGLQFLIQYYNGEERAKGNILERFSAQQFPDLHSELNLSSLELGDSALYFCASSISDRGNGYTFGSGTRLTVV.